This TCR beta chain was sequenced in a study of OX40 agonist ivuxolimab in advanced cancers. Overall study: Earlier treatment with anti-PD-1, anti-PD-L1 or anti-CTLA-4 was permitted, and about 40% had received some. Study results and caveats: Blood T cells, both CD4+ and CD8+, expanded clonally by week 6 at 0.1 to 3.0 mg/kg.

The CDR3 sequence is 16 residues long. Trimming removed 0 bases from V and 6 bases from J; junction bases left unmatched: 4. In germline, CDR1 is SGHRS, CDR2 YFSETQ. On this clone itself: The antigen remains undetermined.

Repertoires were generated with immunoSEQ multiplex PCR, while TCRdb's copy carries only in-frame clones and drops some. The sample lists around 20,000 clones, approximately 85% occurring once. This TCR was sampled from an adult with an advanced solid tumor such as melanoma, head and neck, liver or kidney cancer. The chain is built from TRBV5-1 and TRBJ2-1; 12 bases agree with TRBD2. The sequencing used CD4+ or CD8+ T cells sorted from blood, collected in a trial of the OX40 agonist ivuxolimab. The CDR3 region is CASSLGLAGGTNEQFF. The CDR3 DNA follows: TGCGCCAGCAGCTTGGGTCTAGCGGGAGGGACCAATGAGCAGTTCTTC.